The clone carrying this T cell receptor beta chain was detected only a few times. Its antigen is unidentified. The CDR3 has 12 amino acids. V was shortened by 7 bases and J by 7 bases, with 13 bases between the two germline ends. Germline-derived CDR1 and CDR2 are MNHNS and SASEGT. The data were taken from a study of regulatory T cells in long-lasting Graves disease. Overall study results and limits: Persistent Graves' patients showed a TCR diversity that was lower than that of newly diagnosed ones. Whereas new patients shared about a thousand public clonotypes, persistent patients shared more, at about 3,000. Thyroid tissue went unstudied; only peripheral blood was examined.

Relying on iRepertoire HTBI primers and Arm-PCR of CDR3 regions, the team built TCR beta libraries. TCRdb re-analysed the multiplex PCR reads in MiXCR, keeping a single row per CDR3 protein. The repertoire holds around 230,000 distinct CDR3 sequences, around 18% seen once, with around 21% in the top ten. Time point noted: newly diagnosed GD, antithyroid drugs for less than 3 months. Preparation of the TCR library used RNA extracted from PBMCs. The receptor comes from a female donor with Graves disease. The sample consisted of peripheral blood mononuclear cells (PBMCs), taken at new diagnosis, from a patient treated with antithyroid drugs. The rearrangement uses TRBV6-1 and TRBJ1-1; the D is unclear. In DNA, the CDR3 is TGTGCCAGCACCCCCACGGTGGGTGAAGCTTTCTTT. It yields the protein CASTPTVGEAFF.